The clone carrying this TCR beta chain was counted at least ten times. This record belongs to a study of T-cell memory formation after mild COVID-19. The V gene lost 4 bases and the J gene lost 0 bases, with 21 bases spanning the gap. The CDR3 has 18 residues. The germline CDR1 and CDR2 sequences are SGHDT and YYEEEE. TCRdb reprocessed the 5' RACE reads via MiXCR and lists one record per CDR3 protein. This table holds roughly 450,000 distinct CDR3 sequences, 15% to 20% found once. Sequencing was done on a sample of PBMCs or a T cell subset sorted from them (not recorded which). The receptor was isolated from an adult woman who had mild COVID-19 (a few samples of this study predate the infection). Cell type and time point are not known. This chain joins TRBV5-6 and TRBJ2-3, with a weak D call TRBD1 (6 bases). The CDR3 is CASSTDRLILPSTDTQYF. CDR3 bases: TGTGCCAGCAGCACGGACAGACTAATACTTCCAAGCACAGATACGCAGTATTTT.